A single sample is the source of the 20 T cell receptor beta chains below, sequenced in a study of vaccination and CD4 T cells after COVID-19 (dated by TCRdb to between 2021 and 2024). The antigens these receptors bind are not known. The intended sense of this specimen's treatment or condition label: roughly 10-day PBMC culture with coronavirus spike peptide pools or control peptides (ViraFEST assay). The library came from PCR. Instrument used: Illumina iSeq 100. DNA from cultured CD4+ T cells was subjected to TCR sequencing with the Oncomine TCR Beta short-read assay at the Johns Hopkins FTIC core. Using fastp at Q25 and MiXCR, TCRdb reprocessed the public reads and kept productive beta chains. Records with the same CDR3 protein are collapsed into one entry carrying the most frequent genes and DNA. This sample gives about 20,000 distinct CDR3 sequences in total; roughly half of them show up just once. Clones ranked in the top ten supply less than 5% of the sample.

The sample was CD4+ T cells from blood, cultured in vitro, taken before SARS-CoV-2 vaccination. The receptor set was obtained from a human donor who had recovered from COVID-19.

The rearrangement links TRBV28 to TRBJ2-7; 7 nucleotides agree with TRBD1. CDR3 length: 14 amino acids. J lost 2 bases, V lost 6 bases, and 7 bases had no gene match. Germline V gene lookup returns CDR1 MDHEN and CDR2 SYDVKM. CDR3 sequence reads: CASSQRQGPYEQYF. In nucleotides, the CDR3 is TGTGCCAGCAGCCAACGACAGGGTCCCTACGAGCAGTACTTC.

The chain employs TRBV6-2 or TRBV6-3 and TRBJ2-7, with D maybe TRBD2 (6 bases). This CDR3 spans 15 amino acids. With 5 bases removed from V and 3 bases from J, the gap between germline ends came to 17 bases. Germline values: CDR1 MNHEY, CDR2 SVGEGT. CDR3 region: CASSPGGSGSYEQYF. The CDR3 DNA sequence: TGTGCCAGCAGTCCTGGAGGTAGCGGCAGCTACGAGCAGTACTTC.

This clonotype was counted a few times. This chain connects TRBV6-1 to TRBJ1-5; the D is unclear. The CDR3 length is 14 residues. The germline V gene has CDR1 MNHNS and CDR2 SASEGT. With 5 bases removed from V and 1 base from J, the gap between germline ends came to 9 bases. The CDR3 sequence: CASSPPSSNQPQHF. CDR3 DNA: TGTGCCAGCAGTCCCCCTTCCAGCAATCAGCCCCAGCATTTT.

This clonotype was seen only a few times. The chain combines TRBV27 with TRBJ1-5, with TRBD1 matching 7 bases. The CDR3 covers 14 residues. The V gene's germline CDR1 is MNHEY and CDR2 SMNVEV (reference sequence). The V and J ends lost 6 bases and 5 bases, in that order; junction bases with no gene match: 7. CDR3 amino acids: CASRRQGEDQPQHF. DNA of the CDR3: TGTGCCAGCAGGCGACAGGGTGAGGATCAGCCCCAGCATTTT.

To note about this clonotype: The conserved phenylalanine or tryptophan is not found at the CDR3 terminus, so this likely reflects a read error. This chain uses TRBV19 with TRBJ1-2, with a tentative D call TRBD1 (5 bases). V lost 3 bases and J lost 3, with 17 bases in between. Germline CDR1 and CDR2: LNHDA and SQIVND (reference sequence). This CDR3 comprises 16 residues. The CDR3 nucleotides read TGTGCCAGTAGTATCATTGGGGGTTCTAAAGACTATGGCTACACCCTC. Encoded protein: CASSIIGGSKDYGYTL.

V is TRBV7-3 and J is TRBJ2-7, with a tentative D call TRBD2 (5 bases). Trimming pared 2 bases from V and 4 bases from J, leaving 9 bases between. Germline CDR1 reads SGHTA; CDR2 reads FQGTGA. This CDR3 is 13 amino acids long. The CDR3 protein is CASSLFTGYEQYF. CDR3 coding DNA: TGTGCCAGCAGCTTATTTACGGGATACGAGCAGTACTTC.

The rearrangement joins TRBV4-3 to TRBJ2-3, with a possible D match to TRBD1 (5 bases). The ends were cut back, 4 bases at V and 3 bases at J, with 11 bases in the middle. CDR1 LGHNA and CDR2 YSLEER come from the germline V gene. The CDR3 runs 14 residues. CDR3: CASSLQGGTDTQYF. In nucleotides, the CDR3 is TGCGCCAGCAGCCTGCAGGGTGGGACAGATACGCAGTATTTT.

The chain has TRBV6-1 and TRBJ1-6; D is possibly TRBD1 (6 bases). Germline loops: CDR1 MNHNS, CDR2 SASEGT. The V gene lost 7 bases and the J gene lost 10 bases, with 14 bases spanning the gap. The CDR3 has 13 amino acids. The CDR3 reads CASNNGGRSPLHF. CDR3 in DNA: TGTGCCAGCAATAACGGGGGGCGATCACCCCTCCACTTT.

The chain combines TRBV29-1 with TRBJ1-1; the D gene is possibly TRBD1 (5 bases). Germline assignment: CDR1 SQVTM and CDR2 ANQGSEA. The CDR3 covers 17 residues. Deletions cut 6 bases from V and 3 bases from J, with 26 bases between. CDR3 residues: CSVGKGLRDGRHTEAFF. CDR3 nucleotide sequence: TGCAGCGTCGGAAAGGGCCTCCGGGACGGTAGACACACTGAAGCTTTCTTT.

This clonotype was picked up a small number of times. The chain employs TRBV2 and TRBJ1-5; D might be TRBD1 (6 bases). The CDR3 extends over 15 amino acids. The germline V gene encodes CDR1 SNHLY and CDR2 FYNNEI. Trimming removed 1 base at V and 2 bases at J, with 9 bases between. The CDR3 nucleotides read TGTGCCAGCAGTGAAGAAAGGACAGGCAATCAGCCCCAGCATTTT. Translated: CASSEERTGNQPQHF.

V gene TRBV20-1 combines with J gene TRBJ2-1; possible D gene TRBD1, 6 bases. The V and J ends lost 6 bases and 2 bases respectively, with 26 bases between them. Germline CDR1 is DFQATT and CDR2 is SNEGSKA (reference sequence). This CDR3 comprises 18 residues. CDR3 sequence (DNA): TGCAGTGCGACGCTAGGGACACAAAGGGGATTTGCCTACAATGAGCAGTTCTTC. It specifies CSATLGTQRGFAYNEQFF.

Here the CDR3 DNA reads TGTGCCAGTAGTATTAGCTACAGTTCCTACGAGCAGTACTTC. Amino acids: CASSISYSSYEQYF. The gene calls are TRBV19 and TRBJ2-7; the D is unclear. The length of the CDR3 is 14 residues. CDR1 LNHDA and CDR2 SQIVND come from the germline V gene (reference sequence). V was shortened by 3 bases and J by 1 base, with 10 bases between the two germline ends. The full variable domain, with the rest looked up from reference TRBV19 and TRBJ2-7, is DGGITQSPKYLFRKEGQNVTLSCEQNLNHDAMYWYRQDPGQGLRLIYYSQIVNDFQKGDIAEGYSVSREKKESFPLTVTSAQKNPTAFYLCASSISYSSYEQYFGPGTRLTVT.

The chain uses TRBV20-1 and TRBJ2-7, with 10 bases that match TRBD1. The germline V gene encodes CDR1 DFQATT and CDR2 SNEGSKA (reference sequence). The CDR3 length is 13 residues. With 3 bases clipped from V and 6 bases from J, the junction kept 5 bases outside the gene matches. The CDR3 sequence is CSASRDRGREQYF. The CDR3 DNA follows: TGCAGTGCTAGTAGAGACAGGGGGCGCGAGCAGTACTTC.

In this sample, this clonotype turned up a few times. The chain links TRBV20-1 to TRBJ2-5; 14 positions match TRBD2. The germline CDR1 and CDR2 sequences are DFQATT and SNEGSKA (reference sequence). The junction had 4 bases not matched to a gene; V was cut back by 5 bases and J by 5 bases. The length of the CDR3 is 14 residues. The CDR3 protein is CSAEGTSGSETQYF. DNA for the CDR3: TGCAGTGCTGAGGGGACTAGCGGGAGTGAGACCCAGTACTTC.

This clonotype was seen a handful of times. V and J are TRBV28 and TRBJ1-2, with D unclear. Germline-derived CDR1 and CDR2 are MDHEN and SYDVKM. The CDR3 is 13 residues long. Deletions cut 2 bases from V and 0 bases from J, with 4 bases between. The CDR3 spells CASSLPANYGYTF. The CDR3 DNA reads TGTGCCAGCAGTTTACCGGCTAACTATGGCTACACCTTC.

This rearrangement joins TRBV12-3 or TRBV12-4 to TRBJ2-4, with 7 bases lining up with TRBD2. The CDR3 is 14 amino acids. Trimming cost V 8 bases and J 0 bases; bases outside gene matches: 4. CDR3 bases: TGTGCCAGCCGGACTAGTCTAGCCAAAAACATTCAGTACTTC. Translating gives CASRTSLAKNIQYF.

This chain joins TRBV15 and TRBJ2-3; 9 nucleotides line up with TRBD1. Germline V gene lookup returns CDR1 LNHNV and CDR2 YYDKDF (reference sequence). V lost 3 bases to trimming and J lost 3 bases; unmatched junction nucleotides: 10. CDR3 size: 17 residues. The CDR3 bases are TGTGCCACCAGCAGGAGAGCCGGGACAGGGTCAACAGATACGCAGTATTTT. Translated: CATSRRAGTGSTDTQYF.

The rearrangement joins TRBV7-8 to TRBJ1-2, with 7 bases lining up with TRBD1. Germline V lookup: CDR1 SGHVS, CDR2 FQNEAQ. The CDR3 length is 15 residues. V dropped 2 bases and J dropped 8; count of bases not matched to a gene: 11. CDR3 in DNA: TGTGCCAGCAGCTTACACAGAGGGGGCTGGAGGGGCTACACCTTC. Encoded protein: CASSLHRGGWRGYTF. The complete variable domain, with remaining parts taken from reference TRBV7-8 and TRBJ1-2, reads GAGVSQSPRYKVAKRGQDVALRCDPISGHVSLFWYQQALGQGPEFLTYFQNEAQLDKSGLPSDRFFAERPEGSVSTLKIQRTQQEDSAVYLCASSLHRGGWRGYTFGSGTRLTVV.

The chain employs TRBV11-3 and TRBJ1-1; no reliable D call. This CDR3 is built from 11 residues. V lost 1 base, J lost 7 bases, and 4 bases lay in between. Germline values: CDR1 SGHNT, CDR2 YENEEA. The CDR3 spells CASSLGYEAFF. The CDR3, as DNA: TGTGCCAGCAGCTTAGGGTATGAAGCTTTCTTT.

This chain joins TRBV28 and TRBJ1-5; 11 bases align to TRBD1. The V gene's germline CDR1 is MDHEN and CDR2 SYDVKM. With 7 bases clipped from V and 6 bases from J, the junction kept 5 bases outside the gene matches. There are 14 residues in the CDR3. CDR3 sequence reads: CASTRDRGFQPQHF. The CDR3 DNA is TGTGCCAGCACCCGGGACAGGGGGTTTCAGCCCCAGCATTTT. Full variable domain (outside the CDR3, taken from reference TRBV28 and TRBJ1-5): DVKVTQSSRYLVKRTGEKVFLECVQDMDHENMFWYRQDPGLGLRLIYFSYDVKMKEKGDIPEGYSVSREKKERFSLILESASTNQTSMYLCASTRDRGFQPQHFGDGTRLSIL.